This is a list of T cell receptor beta chains from one sample in a study of OX40 agonist ivuxolimab in advanced cancers. Clones were sequenced by immunoSEQ multiplex PCR, and TCRdb holds only the in-frame ones, with some missing. The table records tens of thousands of clones, approximately 82% of them present only once. Specimen: CD4+ or CD8+ T cells sorted from blood, collected in a trial of the OX40 agonist ivuxolimab. These receptors all stem from an adult with an advanced solid tumor such as melanoma, head and neck, liver or kidney cancer. Both conserved end residues are part of each CDR3. A D gene is named only where the DNA matches it firmly. Rows may omit the clone size; those that give it use once, few, many or a size class.

clone_size d_call j_call v_call cdr3_aa cdr3_nt
few - TRBJ1-2 TRBV29-1 CSVEETESYGYTF TGCAGCGTTGAAGAAACAGAGAGCTATGGCTACACCTTC
few - TRBJ1-5 TRBV7-9 CASSLWADNQPQHF TGTGCCAGCAGCTTATGGGCCGATAATCAGCCCCAGCATTTT
- - TRBJ2-5 TRBV6-5 CASSYSLSEETQYF TGTGCCAGCAGTTACTCGCTATCTGAAGAGACCCAGTACTTC
- - TRBJ2-1 TRBV11-3 CASSLDLGGSSYNEQFF TGTGCCAGCAGCTTAGATCTGGGGGGCAGCTCCTACAATGAGCAGTTCTTC
- - TRBJ2-2 TRBV10-3 CAIRRPGGDTGELFF TGTGCCATCAGGAGACCGGGGGGCGACACCGGGGAGCTGTTTTTT
- TRBD1 TRBJ2-5 TRBV5-1 CASSLALGTGRGETQYF TGCGCCAGCAGCTTGGCCTTAGGGACAGGAAGAGGAGAGACCCAGTACTTC
large - TRBJ1-5 TRBV7-2 CASSLWADNQPQHF TGTGCCAGCAGCTTATGGGCCGATAATCAGCCCCAGCATTTT
- - TRBJ1-5 TRBV27 CASRTVGQPQHF TGTGCCAGCAGAACAGTTGGCCAGCCCCAGCATTTT
- TRBD1 TRBJ1-2 TRBV7-8 CASSLVLSGGGYTF TGTGCCAGCAGCTTAGTTCTGTCAGGGGGAGGCTACACCTTC
few - TRBJ1-5 TRBV6-5 CASSDPNQPQHF TGTGCCAGCAGTGACCCGAATCAGCCCCAGCATTTT
few - TRBJ1-1 TRBV27 CASSLFGRGLNTEAFF TGTGCCAGCAGTTTATTCGGCAGGGGACTGAACACTGAAGCTTTCTTT
- - TRBJ2-1 TRBV29-1 CSVVIAGEQFF TGCAGCGTTGTGATAGCAGGTGAGCAGTTCTTC
- - TRBJ2-7 TRBV7-8 CASSPLGHNSYEQYF TGTGCCAGCAGCCCCCTGGGCCATAACTCCTACGAGCAGTACTTC
- - TRBJ1-1 TRBV29-1 CSGGVKNTEAFF TGCAGCGGAGGGGTTAAGAACACTGAAGCTTTCTTT
- TRBD2 TRBJ2-1 TRBV5-1 CASSLDGVLASGWFF TGCGCCAGCAGCTTGGACGGCGTCCTGGCTAGCGGGTGGTTCTTC
few - TRBJ2-7 TRBV2 CASSASGRRYEQYF TGTGCCAGCAGTGCTTCCGGGAGACGCTACGAGCAGTACTTC
once TRBD1 TRBJ1-6 TRBV2 CASRERGQRNSPLHF TGTGCCAGCAGAGAGAGGGGACAGAGAAATTCACCCCTCCACTTT
- TRBD2 TRBJ2-3 TRBV6-5 CASSYGTSRADTQYF TGTGCCAGCAGTTACGGGACTAGTCGCGCAGATACGCAGTATTTT
- TRBD1 TRBJ1-1 TRBV11-3 CASSLAGGQGEGPRAFF TGTGCCAGCAGCTTAGCCGGGGGACAGGGAGAGGGCCCACGAGCTTTCTTT
- - TRBJ1-1 TRBV28 CASSFRGPTEAFF TGTGCCAGCAGTTTCAGGGGCCCCACTGAAGCTTTCTTT
- - TRBJ2-1 TRBV14 CASSLPRVGGNEQFF TGTGCCAGCAGCCTACCGAGGGTAGGGGGCAATGAGCAGTTCTTC
- TRBD1 TRBJ1-2 TRBV14 CASSRAGGIYGYTF TGTGCCAGCAGCCGGGCAGGGGGTATTTATGGCTACACCTTC
once TRBD2 TRBJ2-5 TRBV10-2 CASRRGGTSGTGTQYF TGCGCCAGCCGGAGGGGGGGGACTAGCGGGACGGGGACCCAGTACTTC
- TRBD1 TRBJ1-6 TRBV6-1 CASSGSGTANSPLHF TGTGCCAGCAGTGGCTCCGGGACAGCTAATTCACCCCTCCACTTT
- TRBD2 TRBJ2-1 TRBV18 CASSPLPSGANNEQFF TGTGCCAGCTCACCCCTTCCTAGCGGGGCAAACAATGAGCAGTTCTTC
- - TRBJ1-5 TRBV21-1 CASSIPGSEKDSNQPQHF TGTGCCAGCAGCATACCAGGGTCAGAGAAAGATAGCAATCAGCCCCAGCATTTT
- - TRBJ2-7 TRBV5-5 CASKRDGYEQYF TGTGCCAGCAAGCGAGACGGTTACGAGCAGTACTTC
- - TRBJ2-1 TRBV19 CASKGTGTIDEQFF TGTGCCAGTAAGGGGACGGGAACTATCGATGAGCAGTTCTTC
- - TRBJ2-3 TRBV6-1 CASKSLGPQGDTQYF TGTGCCAGCAAATCCCTCGGTCCTCAAGGGGATACGCAGTATTTT